This passage covers 19 T cell receptor beta chains from one sample sequenced in a study of CD8 T cells in ankylosing spondylitis. Study-level results: What seemed typical of ankylosing spondylitis blood was a TCR beta motif built from under 10 highly homologous variants.

Each CDR3 protein is one row after TCRdb ran MiXCR on the 5' RACE reads. The table lists hundreds of thousands of distinct CDR3 sequences, around 11% of them singletons, with less than 0.65% in the top ten. No antigen is known for these receptors. Sequencing used blood, either unsorted or a sorted T cell fraction (not recorded which). The receptors were gathered from a male donor with ankylosing spondylitis.

In this sample, this clonotype turned up many times. The rearrangement uses TRBV28 and TRBJ2-1; possible D gene TRBD2, 6 bases. The CDR3 loop spans 16 amino acids. The germline V and J ends were trimmed by 5 bases and 6 bases, with 20 bases remaining between them. CDR1 and CDR2 (germline): MDHEN, SYDVKM. The CDR3 DNA is TGTGCCAGCAGTCCGGGACTCCCACTTCAGGGCAATGAGCAGTTCTTC. Its translation: CASSPGLPLQGNEQFF.

The rearrangement joins TRBV15 to TRBJ2-4, with TRBD1 identical over 7 bases. CDR1 LNHNV and CDR2 YYDKDF come from the germline V gene (reference sequence). Losses at the gene ends were 1 base for V and 0 bases for J; bases not matched to a gene: 3. The CDR3 has 16 residues. Here the CDR3 reads CATSRGDSLAKNIQYF. CDR3 nucleotide sequence: TGTGCCACCAGCAGAGGGGACAGCTTAGCCAAAAACATTCAGTACTTC.

This sequence joins TRBV10-3 and TRBJ2-1, with 8 bases matching TRBD2. Per germline, CDR1 ENHRY and CDR2 SYGVKD. V shed 4 bases and J 8 bases; nucleotides not matched to a gene: 13. This CDR3 spans 16 amino acids. DNA for the CDR3: TGTGCCATCAGTGGGCCTCTAGCGGGCCTCGGCGATGAGCAGTTCTTC. Its protein is CAISGPLAGLGDEQFF.

The chain uses TRBV6-5 and TRBJ1-1; D is uncertain. CDR1 MNHEY and CDR2 SVGAGI come from the germline V gene. This CDR3 has 13 residues. Trimming shortened V by 4 bases and J by 4 bases, and 10 bases separated the two germline ends. The CDR3 loop reads CASSSLMSTEAFF. DNA of the CDR3: TGTGCCAGCAGTTCCCTAATGAGCACTGAAGCTTTCTTT.

This clonotype was counted at least ten times. The J gene is TRBJ1-1, the V gene TRBV12-3 or TRBV12-4; D is uncertain. V lost 7 bases to trimming and J lost 1 base, with 1 base between them. CDR3 size: 10 residues. CDR3 bases: TGTGCCAGCACGAACACTGAAGCTTTCTTT. Its protein is CASTNTEAFF.

This clonotype was seen ten or more times. V gene TRBV5-1 combines with J gene TRBJ1-2; 7 bases align to TRBD1. The J segment lost 3 bases and the V segment lost 1 base, leaving 0 bases of the junction unmatched. CDR3 length: 13 amino acids. CDR1 SGHRS and CDR2 YFSETQ come from the germline V gene. CDR3 sequence (DNA): TGCGCCAGCAGCTTGACAGGGGACTATGGCTACACCTTC. Encoded protein: CASSLTGDYGYTF.

This clonotype was found a few times. V usage is TRBV13 and J usage is TRBJ1-4; maybe TRBD1 (6 bases). The germline V and J ends were trimmed by 5 bases and 3 bases, with 16 bases remaining between them. CDR3 length equals 16 residues. Per the germline V gene, CDR1 is PRHDT and CDR2 is FYEKMQ (reference sequence). This CDR3 reads CASSHIEGVPNEKLFF. Here the CDR3 DNA reads TGTGCCAGCAGCCACATTGAGGGGGTGCCTAATGAAAAACTGTTTTTT. The variable domain in full, completed from reference TRBV13 and TRBJ1-4, reads AAGVIQSPRHLIKEKRETATLKCYPIPRHDTVYWYQQGPGQDPQFLISFYEKMQSDKGSIPDRFSAQQFSDYHSELNMSSLELGDSALYFCASSHIEGVPNEKLFFGSGTQLSVL.

This chain uses TRBV6-5 with TRBJ2-7; no definite D call. This CDR3 spans 14 amino acids. Trimming took 4 bases from V and 0 from J, leaving 10 bases between them. Germline V gene sequence: CDR1 MNHEY, CDR2 SVGAGI. The CDR3 sequence: CASSSPGLSYEQYF. CDR3 DNA: TGTGCCAGCAGTTCCCCCGGGCTCTCCTACGAGCAGTACTTC.

A remark on this clonotype: A much larger clone lies one base from this, so it may be a read error. The chain uses TRBV7-2 and TRBJ2-5; 7 bases line up with TRBD1. Germline CDR1 is SGHTA and CDR2 is FQGNSA. The CDR3 covers 13 residues. V shed 0 bases, J shed 13 bases, and the junction held 8 bases outside the gene matches. The CDR3 loop reads CASSLAEGAPGYF. In DNA, the CDR3 is TGTGCCAGCAGCTTAGCCGAGGGGGCACCTGGGTACTTC.

The chain recombines TRBV18 with TRBJ2-1; TRBD2 matches at 11 bases. V was pared by 1 base and J by 6 bases, with 2 bases of the junction left unmatched. The CDR3 is 15 amino acids. Germline V gives CDR1 KGHSH, CDR2 LQKENI. This chain's CDR3 is CASSPLAGGVNEQFF. The CDR3 nucleotides read TGTGCCAGCTCACCACTAGCGGGAGGGGTCAATGAGCAGTTCTTC.

The V call is TRBV4-2, the J call TRBJ1-1; a possible D gene is TRBD1 (6 bases). Germline CDR1 and CDR2: LGHNA and YNFKEQ. Deletions cut 3 bases from V and 0 bases from J, with 11 bases between. The CDR3 sequence is 15 residues long. This CDR3 reads CASSQADRMNTEAFF. In DNA form, the CDR3 reads TGTGCCAGCAGCCAGGCTGACAGGATGAACACTGAAGCTTTCTTT.

The rearrangement uses TRBV20-1 and TRBJ1-6, with D possibly matching TRBD1 (5 bases). The CDR3 loop spans 17 amino acids. Germline CDR1 is DFQATT and CDR2 is SNEGSKA (reference sequence). Deletions cut 0 bases from V and 0 bases from J, with 12 bases between. CDR3 nucleotide sequence: TGCAGTGCTAGAGATGTGGCAGGGAGCTCCTATAATTCACCCCTCCACTTT. It encodes CSARDVAGSSYNSPLHF.

This clonotype was detected a few times. The CDR3: CAWSYKGTETQYF. DNA of the CDR3: TGTGCCTGGAGTTATAAGGGGACAGAGACCCAGTACTTC. The genes are TRBV30 and TRBJ2-5; perhaps D is TRBD1 or TRBD2 (5 bases each). V lost 2 bases and J lost 4, with 11 bases in between. Germline loops: CDR1 GTSNPN, CDR2 SVGIG (reference sequence). The CDR3 is made up of 13 amino acids.

This clonotype was detected a few times. This chain links TRBV4-3 with TRBJ2-3; D unclear. This CDR3 is built from 14 residues. Germline CDR1 and CDR2: LGHNA and YSLEER. V was clipped by 5 bases and J by 1 base, with 10 bases between them. Here the CDR3 DNA reads TGCGCCAGCAGCTCGTTTGGGGGCACAGATACGCAGTATTTT. It yields the protein CASSSFGGTDTQYF.

The chain combines TRBV20-1 with TRBJ1-1; D may be TRBD1 (5 bases). This CDR3 region has 11 residues. V shed 5 bases and J shed 5 bases, with 9 bases lying between them. Germline V gene sequence: CDR1 DFQATT, CDR2 SNEGSKA (reference sequence). CDR3 region: CSAPGITEAFF. The CDR3 nucleotides read TGCAGTGCTCCAGGGATTACTGAAGCTTTCTTT.

The gene calls are TRBV27 and TRBJ2-7; 7 bases align to TRBD2. J gave up 0 bases and V 6 bases, and 5 bases lay outside the gene matches. Germline V gives CDR1 MNHEY, CDR2 SMNVEV (reference sequence). This CDR3 has 14 residues. CDR3 amino acids: CASRRDYLSYEQYF. The CDR3, as DNA: TGTGCCAGCAGACGGGACTACCTCTCCTACGAGCAGTACTTC.

The V gene is TRBV20-1, the J gene TRBJ1-5, with D perhaps TRBD1 (6 bases). The germline gives CDR1 DFQATT, CDR2 SNEGSKA (reference sequence). The CDR3 spans 16 residues. V gave up 4 bases and J gave up 4 bases, with 20 bases separating them. CDR3 sequence: CSAIHILDRQNQPQHF. The CDR3 bases are TGCAGTGCTATCCACATTCTGGACAGACAGAATCAGCCCCAGCATTTT.

This clonotype has more than one count but fewer than ten. The V and J genes are TRBV9 and TRBJ2-1; TRBD2 aligns across 13 bases. Germline values: CDR1 SGDLS, CDR2 YYNGEE. V dropped 4 bases and J dropped 8; count of bases not matched to a gene: 9. There are 16 residues in the CDR3. The CDR3: CASSTKGLAGYYEQFF. In DNA, the CDR3 is TGTGCCAGCAGCACCAAGGGACTAGCGGGATATTATGAGCAGTTCTTC.

This clonotype has more than one count but fewer than ten. The V call is TRBV20-1, the J call TRBJ1-5; TRBD1 might be the D (5 bases). The CDR3 covers 17 residues. Germline V gene data show CDR1 as DFQATT and CDR2 as SNEGSKA (reference sequence). Trimming left V 0 bases short and J 2 bases short, with 17 bases between. The CDR3 protein is CSARDPKGPVGNQPQHF. CDR3 nucleotides: TGCAGTGCTAGAGATCCGAAGGGGCCTGTGGGCAATCAGCCCCAGCATTTT.